A single count supports the clone carrying this TCR beta chain. These data originate in a study of blood T cell repertoires in COVID-19. On the study more broadly: Some COVID-19 samples were acute and others convalescent; all came from the United States, Italy and Spain.

Original data processing: Counts of nucleated cells, estimated from reference gene primer amplification, were obtained. Repertoires were generated with immunoSEQ multiplex PCR, while TCRdb's copy carries only in-frame clones and drops some. The V and J calls and clone size are taken from that table; D and trimming were inferred from the DNA. In the table there are 350,000 or so clones, about 88% of which are singletons. Looked up from germline, CDR1 is SGHTA and CDR2 is FQGNSA. V was clipped by 4 bases and J by 7 bases, with 14 bases between them. The CDR3 sequence is 15 residues long. Which cohort a participant joined came from the clinical history participants gave. Up to 2 weeks before entering the study, exposed participants had met a COVID-19 case.

The rearrangement links TRBV7-2 to TRBJ1-6; D not resolved. Sequenced input: PBMCs or T cells enriched from blood (not recorded which). The TCR originated in a woman aged 25-40 years who had been exposed to COVID-19. The CDR3 coding sequence is TGTGCCAGCAGCTCCCCCGGGAAGCCGAATTCACCCCTCCACTTT. It specifies CASSSPGKPNSPLHF.